Below, 30 T cell receptor beta chains from the same sample are listed, as sequenced in a study of blood T cell repertoires in COVID-19. TCRdb's table, derived via immunoSEQ multiplex PCR, lists solely in-frame clones and lacks some. The sample lists tens of thousands of clones, around 79% seen once, with less than 30% in the top ten. The sample consisted of peripheral blood. The receptors here all came from a man between 60 and 75 years old with active or convalescent COVID-19.

The chain recombines TRBV18 with TRBJ1-5; 8 bases align to TRBD1. Germline CDR1 is KGHSH and CDR2 is LQKENI. The CDR3 is 15 residues long. J lost 2 bases, V lost 1 base, and 1 base had no gene match. In DNA form, the CDR3 reads TGTGCCAGCTCACCACAGGGACAGGGCAATCAGCCCCAGCATTTT. It encodes CASSPQGQGNQPQHF.

The V gene is TRBV9, the J gene TRBJ1-3, with D unclear. CDR3 length equals 17 residues. Between the trimmed V and J ends, which lost 3 bases and 0 bases, there was a span of 16 bases. Germline lookup yields CDR1 SGDLS and CDR2 YYNGEE. The DNA for the CDR3 is TGTGCCAGCAGCGCCCTCGGGGATAGTGTCTCTGGAAACACCATATATTTT. Protein sequence: CASSALGDSVSGNTIYF. Supplemented by reference TRBV9 and TRBJ1-3, the full variable domain reads DSGVTQTPKHLITATGQRVTLRCSPRSGDLSVYWYQQSLDQGLQFLIQYYNGEERAKGNILERFSAQQFPDLHSELNLSSLELGDSALYFCASSALGDSVSGNTIYFGEGSWLTVV.

The rearrangement uses TRBV5-6 and TRBJ2-5; 8 bases line up with TRBD2. CDR1 SGHDT and CDR2 YYEEEE come from the germline V gene. With V trimmed by 0 bases and J by 5 bases, 6 bases remained unmatched. The CDR3 length is 15 residues. The CDR3 reads CASSLATGGWETQYF. The CDR3 DNA reads TGTGCCAGCAGCTTGGCTACGGGAGGGTGGGAGACCCAGTACTTC.

The sample holds one count of this clone. The chain links TRBV4-1 to TRBJ1-3; D not certain. Germline lookup yields CDR1 MGHRA and CDR2 YSYEKL. The CDR3 consists of 16 residues. V dropped 0 bases and J dropped 0 bases, with 9 bases sitting between them. CDR3 sequence: CASSQEGTVSGNTIYF. The CDR3 DNA sequence: TGCGCCAGCAGCCAAGAGGGCACGGTCTCTGGAAACACCATATATTTT.

This clone was counted many times. The gene calls are TRBV7-2 and TRBJ1-5; the D is unclear. This CDR3 has 13 amino acids. The V and J ends lost 5 bases and 3 bases respectively, with 8 bases between them. Germline V gene sequence: CDR1 SGHTA, CDR2 FQGNSA. The CDR3 spells CASSPSPNQPQHF. CDR3 nucleotides: TGTGCCAGCAGCCCTAGCCCCAATCAGCCCCAGCATTTT.

The rearrangement uses TRBV20-1 and TRBJ1-4; weak D call: TRBD1 (6 bases). The CDR3 is 13 residues long. CDR1 DFQATT and CDR2 SNEGSKA come from the germline V gene (reference sequence). V lost 3 bases and J lost 5, with 10 bases in between. CDR3 loop: CSASGGQNEKLFF. CDR3 bases: TGCAGTGCTAGTGGGGGGCAGAATGAAAAACTGTTTTTT.

The chain has TRBV3-1 (or the pseudogene TRBV3-2) and TRBJ2-7; D possibly corresponds to TRBD1 (6 bases). Germline assignment: CDR1 LGHDT and CDR2 YNNKEL (reference sequence). The CDR3 has 12 residues. The V gene lost 6 bases and the J gene lost 12 bases, with 18 bases spanning the gap. The DNA of the CDR3 is TGTGCCAGCAGGGCCGCGGCAGGGGTCTTGTACTTC. Translation: CASRAAAGVLYF.

The table lists this clone with a count of one. The chain links TRBV3-1 (or the pseudogene TRBV3-2) to TRBJ1-4; D remains ambiguous. The CDR3 contains 14 residues. V was shortened by 1 base and J by 5 bases, with 8 bases between the two germline ends. Germline assignment: CDR1 LGHDT and CDR2 YNNKEL (reference sequence). Written as DNA, the CDR3 is TGTGCCAGCAGCCAAGTGGGCAAGAATGAAAAACTGTTTTTT. It yields the protein CASSQVGKNEKLFF.

The V call is TRBV18, the J call TRBJ2-2; 7 bases agree with TRBD1. Trimming cost V 3 bases and J 5 bases; bases outside gene matches: 6. This CDR3 is built from 15 residues. Germline V gene lookup returns CDR1 KGHSH and CDR2 LQKENI. The CDR3 nucleotides read TGTGCCAGCTCACCTTCGACAGGGCTAACCGGGGAGCTGTTTTTT. Its protein product is CASSPSTGLTGELFF.

The gene calls are TRBV19 and TRBJ1-3; D is possibly TRBD1 (5 bases). From germline, CDR1 is LNHDA and CDR2 SQIVND (reference sequence). CDR3 length equals 10 residues. The ends were cut back, 10 bases at V and 10 bases at J, with 11 bases in the middle. CDR3 amino acids: CANPGGTIYF. The CDR3 nucleotides are TGTGCCAACCCCGGGGGGACCATATATTTT.

CDR3 in amino acids: CASSRQGADSEAFF. CDR3 coding DNA: TGTGCCAGTAGTAGGCAGGGGGCTGATTCTGAAGCTTTCTTT. The V and J genes are TRBV19 and TRBJ1-1, with TRBD1 identical over 8 bases. Unmatched junction bases numbered 7, after V lost 4 bases and J lost 6 bases. The CDR3 length is 14 residues. In germline, CDR1 is LNHDA, CDR2 SQIVND (reference sequence).

The genes are TRBV6-5 and TRBJ1-1; 9 bases line up with TRBD1. CDR1 and CDR2 from the germline V gene are MNHEY and SVGAGI. The junction had 9 bases not matched to a gene; V was cut back by 0 bases and J by 7 bases. The CDR3 totals 16 residues. CDR3 bases: TGTGCCAGCAGTTACTCCGCACAGGGGGCGTCAGTTGAAGCTTTCTTT. Its translation is CASSYSAQGASVEAFF.

The chain links TRBV28 to TRBJ1-2, with D perhaps matching TRBD1 (5 bases). The germline gives CDR1 MDHEN, CDR2 SYDVKM. Deletions cut 5 bases from V and 6 bases from J, with 28 bases between. CDR3 size: 18 residues. CDR3 sequence: CASSLIRVLSDNQHGYTF. The CDR3 nucleotides are TGTGCCAGCAGTCTAATCAGGGTTTTATCCGACAACCAACATGGCTACACCTTC.

The chain couples TRBV2 to TRBJ1-1, with D unclear. CDR3 length: 13 amino acids. Deletions cut 7 bases from V and 7 bases from J, with 16 bases between. Germline V gene data show CDR1 as SNHLY and CDR2 as FYNNEI. The CDR3 DNA sequence: TGTGCCAGCACCTCGGAGCGGACGGGTGAAGCTTTCTTT. Protein: CASTSERTGEAFF.

This rearrangement joins TRBV11-2 to TRBJ2-3, with D maybe TRBD1 (6 bases). Germline values: CDR1 SGHAT, CDR2 FQNNGV. V was clipped by 1 base and J by 6 bases, with 11 bases between them. CDR3 size: 14 residues. In nucleotides, the CDR3 is TGTGCCAGCAGCTTAGCCGCAGGGGAGGATACGCAGTATTTT. Translated, it gives CASSLAAGEDTQYF.

The chain joins TRBV5-1 to TRBJ1-4, with D uncertain. The V gene's germline CDR1 is SGHRS and CDR2 YFSETQ. There are 13 residues in the CDR3. The V end was cut by 1 base, the J end by 4 bases, with 5 bases between. Here the CDR3 DNA reads TGCGCCAGCAGCTTGCTAGGTAATGAAAAACTGTTTTTT. Protein: CASSLLGNEKLFF.

The V call is TRBV3-1 (or the pseudogene TRBV3-2), the J call TRBJ2-1; possible D gene TRBD2, 6 bases. The CDR3 is made up of 20 amino acids. The V and J ends lost 1 base and 4 bases respectively, with 26 bases between them. The germline gives CDR1 LGHDT, CDR2 YNNKEL (reference sequence). The CDR3: CASSQGAPGWSGGVYNEQFF. For the CDR3, the DNA is TGTGCCAGCAGCCAAGGCGCCCCTGGGTGGAGCGGCGGGGTGTACAATGAGCAGTTCTTC.

This clone was seen more than once but under ten times. Written as DNA, the CDR3 is TGTGCCAGCAGCTTAGATCCGGAGGACGCGAACACCGGGGAGCTGTTTTTT. This gives the protein CASSLDPEDANTGELFF. The chain carries TRBV11-2 and TRBJ2-2; tentative D call: TRBD2 (5 bases). Trimming pared 0 bases from V and 0 bases from J, leaving 11 bases between. The germline V gene encodes CDR1 SGHAT and CDR2 FQNNGV. The CDR3 sequence is 17 residues long. The full variable domain, in which reference TRBV11-2 and TRBJ2-2 provide the parts outside the CDR3, is EAGVAQSPRYKIIEKRQSVAFWCNPISGHATLYWYQQILGQGPKLLIQFQNNGVVDDSQLPKDRFSAERLKGVDSTLKIQPAKLEDSAVYLCASSLDPEDANTGELFFGEGSRLTVL.

The CDR3, as DNA: TGCGCCAGCAGTGAAAGGACAGGGAGAAGAGAGACCCAGTACTTC. It encodes CASSERTGRRETQYF. The J gene is TRBJ2-5, the V gene TRBV10-1, with 8 nucleotides matching TRBD1. CDR1 is WNHNN, CDR2 SYGVQD, per germline (reference sequence). This CDR3 comprises 15 residues. With V trimmed by 3 bases and J by 4 bases, 7 bases remained unmatched.

The chain has TRBV7-9 and TRBJ1-2; 9 nucleotides agree with TRBD1. The V gene's germline CDR1 is SEHNR and CDR2 FQNEAQ (reference sequence). CDR3 size: 14 residues. The V segment lost 3 bases and the J segment 5 bases; nucleotides outside the gene matches: 4. The CDR3 spells CASSLGQGQYGYTF. The CDR3 region has the DNA TGTGCCAGCAGCTTGGGACAGGGTCAGTATGGCTACACCTTC.

Only a few counts were recorded for this clone. The V gene is TRBV5-1, the J gene TRBJ2-5; perhaps TRBD1 as D (7 bases). Trimming took off 4 bases at V and 2 bases at J, with 15 bases between the two ends. The CDR3 extends over 15 amino acids. Germline CDR1 and CDR2: SGHRS and YFSETQ. CDR3 sequence reads: CASSLAGGHQETQYF. The CDR3 coding sequence is TGCGCCAGCAGCCTGGCAGGGGGGCATCAAGAGACCCAGTACTTC.

This clone appeared a few times. This chain connects TRBV10-3 to TRBJ1-5; 10 nucleotides match TRBD1. V gave up 3 bases and J gave up 7 bases; unmatched junction bases: 9. Germline loops: CDR1 ENHRY, CDR2 SYGVKD. The CDR3 loop spans 16 amino acids. The DNA for the CDR3 is TGTGCCATCAGTGATTCGACAGGGGGACAGGGGCAGCCCCAGCATTTT. It codes for CAISDSTGGQGQPQHF.

The table lists this clone with a few counts. This chain connects TRBV19 to TRBJ1-6; TRBD1 aligns across 8 bases. The V segment lost 5 bases and the J segment 7 bases; nucleotides outside the gene matches: 16. Germline V gives CDR1 LNHDA, CDR2 SQIVND (reference sequence). The CDR3 runs to 18 residues. The CDR3 spells CASSAGQGRGSGNSPLHF. The CDR3 DNA sequence: TGTGCCAGTAGTGCTGGACAGGGCAGGGGATCTGGGAATTCACCCCTCCACTTT.

The chain has TRBV30 and TRBJ1-3, with no clear D. Trimming removed 2 bases from V and 0 bases from J, with 11 bases in between. The CDR3 has 15 residues. CDR1 is GTSNPN, CDR2 SVGIG, per germline (reference sequence). In nucleotides, the CDR3 is TGTGCCTGGAGTACCGGACTGACCTCTGGAAACACCATATATTTT. This gives the protein CAWSTGLTSGNTIYF.

This clone was seen a handful of times. The chain combines TRBV19 with TRBJ1-2, with D possibly TRBD1 on 5 matching bases. CDR1 is LNHDA and CDR2 is SQIVND in the germline V gene (reference sequence). The CDR3 covers 14 residues. Trimming took off 3 bases at V and 0 bases at J, with 8 bases between the two ends. The CDR3 sequence is CASSIQGANYGYTF. Written as DNA, the CDR3 is TGTGCCAGTAGTATCCAGGGCGCTAACTATGGCTACACCTTC. Filled out from reference TRBV19 and TRBJ1-2, the complete variable domain reads DGGITQSPKYLFRKEGQNVTLSCEQNLNHDAMYWYRQDPGQGLRLIYYSQIVNDFQKGDIAEGYSVSREKKESFPLTVTSAQKNPTAFYLCASSIQGANYGYTFGSGTRLTVV.

The gene calls are TRBV5-4 and TRBJ2-3; D may be TRBD2 (5 bases). CDR3 length equals 16 residues. Germline values: CDR1 SGHNT, CDR2 YYREEE (reference sequence). Trimming took 3 bases from V and 0 from J, leaving 14 bases between them. Here the CDR3 reads CASSSREGSSTDTQYF. The CDR3, as DNA: TGTGCCAGCAGCTCCCGGGAAGGCAGTAGCACAGATACGCAGTATTTT. Based on the CDR3 plus reference TRBV5-4 and TRBJ2-3, the full variable domain is ETGVTQSPTHLIKTRGQQVTLRCSSQSGHNTVSWYQQALGQGPQFIFQYYREEENGRGNFPPRFSGLQFPNYSSELNVNALELDDSALYLCASSSREGSSTDTQYFGPGTRLTVL.

J is TRBJ2-5 and V is TRBV7-2; D is unresolved. Trimming shortened V by 4 bases and J by 2 bases, and 2 bases separated the two germline ends. Looked up from germline, CDR1 is SGHTA and CDR2 is FQGNSA. This CDR3 has 11 residues. The CDR3 region has the DNA TGTGCCAGCAGCTCACAAGAGACCCAGTACTTC. It is translated as CASSSQETQYF.

The chain carries TRBV19 and TRBJ2-7; 8 nucleotides align to TRBD1. Germline V gene data show CDR1 as LNHDA and CDR2 as SQIVND (reference sequence). J was trimmed by 3 bases and V by 3 bases; bases with no gene match: 7. CDR3 size: 15 residues. The CDR3 coding sequence is TGTGCCAGTAGTATCGGACAGGGCTCGATCTACGAGCAGTACTTC. Translation gives CASSIGQGSIYEQYF.

The chain joins TRBV2 to TRBJ1-5; D is possibly TRBD1 (6 bases). Per the germline V gene, CDR1 is SNHLY and CDR2 is FYNNEI. Trimming removed 4 bases at V and 5 bases at J, with 9 bases between. This CDR3 contains 13 residues. Here the CDR3 DNA reads TGTGCCAGCAGTGGGCAGGGGTATCAGCCCCAGCATTTT. Translating gives CASSGQGYQPQHF.

The chain employs TRBV19 and TRBJ1-2; 12 bases match TRBD1. The V gene end was trimmed by 0 bases and the J gene end by 8 bases; junction bases not matched to a gene: 4. CDR3 length equals 15 residues. CDR1 and CDR2 (germline): LNHDA, SQIVND (reference sequence). The CDR3 nucleotides are TGTGCCAGTAGTATAGACCGGGACAGGGGGCGAGGCTACACCTTC. Amino acids: CASSIDRDRGRGYTF.